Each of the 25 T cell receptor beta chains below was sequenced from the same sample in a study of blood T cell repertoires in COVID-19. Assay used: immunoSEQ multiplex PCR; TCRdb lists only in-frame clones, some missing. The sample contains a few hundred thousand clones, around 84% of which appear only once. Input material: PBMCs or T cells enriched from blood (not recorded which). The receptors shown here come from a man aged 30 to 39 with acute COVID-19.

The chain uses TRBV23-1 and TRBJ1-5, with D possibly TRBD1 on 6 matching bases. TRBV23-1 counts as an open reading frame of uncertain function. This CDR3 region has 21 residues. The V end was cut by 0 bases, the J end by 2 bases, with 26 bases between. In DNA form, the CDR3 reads TGCGCCAGCAGTCAATCGAATGGGGGGGCTTCAAAAGAGATTGGCAATCAGCCCCAGCATTTT. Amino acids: CASSQSNGGASKEIGNQPQHF.

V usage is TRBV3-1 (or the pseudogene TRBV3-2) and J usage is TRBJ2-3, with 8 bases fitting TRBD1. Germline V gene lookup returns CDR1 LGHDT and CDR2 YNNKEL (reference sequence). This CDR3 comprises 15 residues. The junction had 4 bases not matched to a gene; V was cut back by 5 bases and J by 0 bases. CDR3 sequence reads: CASSKGQGSTDTQYF. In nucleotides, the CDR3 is TGTGCCAGCAGCAAAGGACAGGGTAGCACAGATACGCAGTATTTT.

As DNA, the CDR3 is TGCGCCAGCAGCCACGGGTTCTCGGCCGGCTACACCTTC. The encoded protein is CASSHGFSAGYTF. The chain combines TRBV4-1 with TRBJ1-2; D unclear. Germline-derived CDR1 and CDR2 are MGHRA and YSYEKL. This CDR3 is 13 amino acids long. Trimming removed 3 bases from V and 8 bases from J, with 13 bases in between.

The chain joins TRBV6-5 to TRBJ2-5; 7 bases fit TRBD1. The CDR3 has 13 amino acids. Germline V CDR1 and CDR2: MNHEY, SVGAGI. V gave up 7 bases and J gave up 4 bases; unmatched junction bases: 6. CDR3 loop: CASTRQGGETQYF. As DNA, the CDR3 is TGTGCCAGCACTAGACAGGGTGGAGAGACCCAGTACTTC.

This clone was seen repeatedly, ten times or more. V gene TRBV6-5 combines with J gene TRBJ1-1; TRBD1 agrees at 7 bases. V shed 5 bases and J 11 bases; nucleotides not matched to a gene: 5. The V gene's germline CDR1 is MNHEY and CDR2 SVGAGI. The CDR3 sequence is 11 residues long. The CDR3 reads CASSLTGEAFF. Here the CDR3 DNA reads TGTGCCAGCAGTCTTACAGGGGAGGCTTTCTTT.

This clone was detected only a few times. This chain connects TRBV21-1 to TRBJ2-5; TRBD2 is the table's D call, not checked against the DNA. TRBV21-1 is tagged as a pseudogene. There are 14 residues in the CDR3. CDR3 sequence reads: CASSGTSGEKTQYF. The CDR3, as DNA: TGTGCCAGCAGCGGGACTAGCGGGGAAAAGACCCAGTACTTC.

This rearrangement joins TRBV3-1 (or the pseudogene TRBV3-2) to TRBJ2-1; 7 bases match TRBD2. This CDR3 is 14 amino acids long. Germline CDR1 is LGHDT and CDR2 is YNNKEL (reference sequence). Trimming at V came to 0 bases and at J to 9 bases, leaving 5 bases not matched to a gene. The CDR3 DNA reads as TGTGCCAGCAGCCAAGATTCAGCGGGGAGTGAGCAGTTCTTC. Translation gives CASSQDSAGSEQFF.

The CDR3, as DNA: TGTGCCAGCAGCTTAACGAGCGGGGGAAGCACAGATACGCAGTATTTT. Protein sequence: CASSLTSGGSTDTQYF. This chain connects TRBV7-6 to TRBJ2-3; 8 positions match TRBD2. Per the germline V gene, CDR1 is SGHVS and CDR2 is FNYEAQ. This CDR3 is 16 amino acids long. With 2 bases clipped from V and 0 bases from J, the junction kept 4 bases outside the gene matches.

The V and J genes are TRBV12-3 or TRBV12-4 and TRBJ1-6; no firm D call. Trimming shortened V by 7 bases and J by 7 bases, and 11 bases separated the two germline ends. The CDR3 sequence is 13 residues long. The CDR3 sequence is CASTRYRNSPLHF. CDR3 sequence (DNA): TGTGCCAGCACCCGTTATCGGAATTCACCCCTCCACTTT.

The CDR3 bases are TGCAGCGTATCCAGGACAGCGATGAACACTGAAGCTTTCTTT. It encodes CSVSRTAMNTEAFF. The chain joins TRBV29-1 to TRBJ1-1; tentatively, D is TRBD1 (6 bases). With 6 bases removed from V and 0 bases from J, the gap between germline ends came to 14 bases. The germline V gene encodes CDR1 SQVTM and CDR2 ANQGSEA. CDR3 length equals 14 residues.

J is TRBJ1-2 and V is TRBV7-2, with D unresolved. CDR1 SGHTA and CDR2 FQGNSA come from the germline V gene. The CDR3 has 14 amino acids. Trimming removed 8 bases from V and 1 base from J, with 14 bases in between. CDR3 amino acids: CASGGGWGNYGYTF. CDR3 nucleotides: TGTGCCAGCGGCGGAGGATGGGGTAACTATGGCTACACCTTC.

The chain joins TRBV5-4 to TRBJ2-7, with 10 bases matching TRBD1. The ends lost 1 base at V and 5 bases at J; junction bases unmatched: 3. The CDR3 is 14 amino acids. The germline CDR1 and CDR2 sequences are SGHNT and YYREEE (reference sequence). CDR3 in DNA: TGTGCCAGCAGCTTGCCCGACAGGGGGCACGAGCAGTACTTC. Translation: CASSLPDRGHEQYF.

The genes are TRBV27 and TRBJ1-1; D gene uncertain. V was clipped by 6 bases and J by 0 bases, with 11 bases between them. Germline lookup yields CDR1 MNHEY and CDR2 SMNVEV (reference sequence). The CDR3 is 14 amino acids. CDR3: CASSLGNMNTEAFF. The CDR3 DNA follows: TGTGCCAGCAGCCTGGGCAACATGAACACTGAAGCTTTCTTT.

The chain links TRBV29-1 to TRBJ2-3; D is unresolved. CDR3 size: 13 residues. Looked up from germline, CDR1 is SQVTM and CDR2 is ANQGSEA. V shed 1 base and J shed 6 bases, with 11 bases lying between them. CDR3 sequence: CSVEGPSLDTQYF. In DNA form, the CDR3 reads TGCAGCGTTGAAGGGCCCAGTTTGGATACGCAGTATTTT.

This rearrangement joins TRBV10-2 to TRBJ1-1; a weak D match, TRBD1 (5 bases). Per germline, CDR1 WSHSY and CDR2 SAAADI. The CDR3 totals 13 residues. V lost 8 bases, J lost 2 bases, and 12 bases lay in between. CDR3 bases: TGCGCCAGCCGGTTCCAGGGAAACACTGAAGCTTTCTTT. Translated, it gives CASRFQGNTEAFF.

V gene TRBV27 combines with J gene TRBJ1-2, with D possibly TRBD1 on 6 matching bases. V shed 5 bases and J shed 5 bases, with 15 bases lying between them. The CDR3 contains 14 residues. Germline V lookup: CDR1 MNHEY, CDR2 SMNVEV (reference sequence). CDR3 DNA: TGTGCCAGCAGTCCTCTCCAGGGGATATATGGCTACACCTTC. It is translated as CASSPLQGIYGYTF.

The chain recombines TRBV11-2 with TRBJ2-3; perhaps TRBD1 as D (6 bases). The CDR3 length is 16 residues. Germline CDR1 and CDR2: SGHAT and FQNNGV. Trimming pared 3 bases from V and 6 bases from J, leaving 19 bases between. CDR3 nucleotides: TGTGCCAGCAGCTTTTCCGGGACACGGGTTTCCGATACGCAGTATTTT. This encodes CASSFSGTRVSDTQYF.

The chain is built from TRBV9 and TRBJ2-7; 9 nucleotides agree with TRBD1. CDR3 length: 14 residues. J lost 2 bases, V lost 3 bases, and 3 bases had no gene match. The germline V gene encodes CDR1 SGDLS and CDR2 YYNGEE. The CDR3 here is CASSAGTGTYEQYF. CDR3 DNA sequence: TGTGCCAGCAGCGCCGGGACAGGGACCTACGAGCAGTACTTC.

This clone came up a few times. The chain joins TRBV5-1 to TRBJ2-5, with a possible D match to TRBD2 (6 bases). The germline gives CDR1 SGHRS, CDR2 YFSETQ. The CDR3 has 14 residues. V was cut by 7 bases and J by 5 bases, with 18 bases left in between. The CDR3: CASGTEGTGETQYF. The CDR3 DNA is TGCGCCAGCGGTACGGAGGGGACGGGGGAGACCCAGTACTTC.

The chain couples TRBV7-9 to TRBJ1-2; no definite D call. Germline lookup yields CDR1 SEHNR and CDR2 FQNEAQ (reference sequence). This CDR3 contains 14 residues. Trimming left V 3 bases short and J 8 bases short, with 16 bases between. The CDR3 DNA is TGTGCCAGCAGCTTTTCGAGGGCCTCGGGGGGCTACACCTTC. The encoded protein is CASSFSRASGGYTF.

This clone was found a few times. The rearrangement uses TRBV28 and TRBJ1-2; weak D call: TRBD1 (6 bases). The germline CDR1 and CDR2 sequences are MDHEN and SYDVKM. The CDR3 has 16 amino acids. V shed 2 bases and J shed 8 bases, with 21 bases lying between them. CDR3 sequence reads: CASSLDLSKGEYGYTF. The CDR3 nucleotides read TGTGCCAGCAGTTTAGATCTCAGTAAGGGGGAGTACGGCTACACCTTC.

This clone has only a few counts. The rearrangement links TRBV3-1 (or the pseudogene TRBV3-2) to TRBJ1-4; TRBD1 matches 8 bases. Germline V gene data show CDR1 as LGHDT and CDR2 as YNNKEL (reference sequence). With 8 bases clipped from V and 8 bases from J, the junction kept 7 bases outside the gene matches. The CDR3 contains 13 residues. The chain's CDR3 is CASLQGGEEKLFF. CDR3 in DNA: TGTGCCAGCCTACAGGGGGGAGAGGAAAAACTGTTTTTT.

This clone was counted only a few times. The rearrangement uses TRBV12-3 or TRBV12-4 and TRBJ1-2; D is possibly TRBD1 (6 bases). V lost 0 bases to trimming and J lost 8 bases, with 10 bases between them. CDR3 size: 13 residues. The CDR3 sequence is CASSLAGGRGYTF. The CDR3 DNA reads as TGTGCCAGCAGTTTAGCAGGGGGTAGAGGCTACACCTTC.

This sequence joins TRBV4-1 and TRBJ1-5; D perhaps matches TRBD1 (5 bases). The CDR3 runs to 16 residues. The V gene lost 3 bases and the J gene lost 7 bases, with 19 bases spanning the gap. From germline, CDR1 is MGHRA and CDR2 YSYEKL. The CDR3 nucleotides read TGCGCCAGCAGCCATGCTGGTTCGGGGGACGGCCAGCCCCAGCATTTT. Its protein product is CASSHAGSGDGQPQHF.

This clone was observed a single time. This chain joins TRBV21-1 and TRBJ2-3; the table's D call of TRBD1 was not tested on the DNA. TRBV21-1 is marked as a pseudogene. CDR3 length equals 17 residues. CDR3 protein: CASSSARDRGYTDTQYF. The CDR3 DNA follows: TGTGCCAGCAGCAGCGCCCGGGACAGGGGGTATACAGATACGCAGTATTTT.